A single sample gave rise to the 26 T cell receptor beta chains below, sequenced in a study of blood T cell repertoires in COVID-19. Here immunoSEQ multiplex PCR was the method, and the copy in TCRdb shows in-frame clones only, minus some. The sample carries about 80,000 clones, about three quarters recorded once. The source material was peripheral blood. The source of these receptors is a man between 50 and 59 years old with active or convalescent COVID-19.

This chain connects TRBV28 to TRBJ2-3, with a weak D call TRBD2 (7 bases). This CDR3 has 15 amino acids. Trimming pared 4 bases from V and 5 bases from J, leaving 16 bases between. From germline, CDR1 is MDHEN and CDR2 SYDVKM. CDR3 in DNA: TGTGCCAGCAGTTCGGGGGGCCTCCGGGGAGATACGCAGTATTTT. Translating gives CASSSGGLRGDTQYF.

The V call is TRBV2, the J call TRBJ1-6; D may be TRBD1 (6 bases). The CDR3 spans 16 residues. Germline V gene data show CDR1 as SNHLY and CDR2 as FYNNEI. V lost 5 bases to trimming and J lost 0 bases, with 11 bases between them. CDR3 protein: CASSNDRSSYNSPLHF. Here the CDR3 DNA reads TGTGCCAGCAGTAACGACAGGAGCTCCTATAATTCACCCCTCCACTTT.

This chain uses TRBV7-3 with TRBJ2-3; 14 nucleotides match TRBD2. The CDR3 consists of 18 residues. Germline lookup yields CDR1 SGHTA and CDR2 FQGTGA. V dropped 2 bases and J dropped 2; count of bases not matched to a gene: 6. CDR3 bases: TGTGCCAGCAGCTTAGCCGGGACTAGCGGGGGAACCACAGATACGCAGTATTTT. Protein sequence: CASSLAGTSGGTTDTQYF.

This clone has a single count. The chain employs TRBV4-1 and TRBJ2-5, with D perhaps TRBD1 (5 bases). V was pared by 1 base and J by 5 bases, with 17 bases between. CDR3 length: 16 residues. Germline V gene data show CDR1 as MGHRA and CDR2 as YSYEKL. The CDR3 loop reads CASSQGVLRDLETQYF. The DNA for the CDR3 is TGCGCCAGCAGCCAAGGGGTACTCAGGGATTTGGAGACCCAGTACTTC.

V gene TRBV19 combines with J gene TRBJ2-7; possibly TRBD1 for D (7 bases). The germline gives CDR1 LNHDA, CDR2 SQIVND (reference sequence). The CDR3 totals 14 residues. With 3 bases removed from V and 7 bases from J, the gap between germline ends came to 16 bases. This CDR3 is CASSMSQGGSEQYF. The DNA for the CDR3 is TGTGCCAGTAGTATGTCCCAGGGGGGCTCGGAGCAGTACTTC.

The chain combines TRBV11-2 with TRBJ1-1, with a tentative D call TRBD1 (5 bases). CDR1 is SGHAT, CDR2 FQNNGV, per germline. Trimming stripped 1 base from V and 7 bases from J, with 10 bases between. The CDR3 covers 13 residues. The CDR3 here is CASSLVAGLEAFF. CDR3 DNA: TGTGCCAGCAGCTTAGTTGCGGGGCTTGAAGCTTTCTTT. Using reference TRBV11-2 and TRBJ1-1 for the parts outside the CDR3, the full variable domain is EAGVAQSPRYKIIEKRQSVAFWCNPISGHATLYWYQQILGQGPKLLIQFQNNGVVDDSQLPKDRFSAERLKGVDSTLKIQPAKLEDSAVYLCASSLVAGLEAFFGQGTRLTVV.

This clone was seen a handful of times. The chain is built from TRBV6-2 or TRBV6-3 and TRBJ1-5; D not certain. CDR1 MNHEY and CDR2 SVGEGT come from the germline V gene. Trimming took off 2 bases at V and 0 bases at J, with 14 bases between the two ends. CDR3 length: 17 amino acids. The CDR3 loop reads CASSYPPRGNSNQPQHF. The CDR3 region has the DNA TGTGCCAGCAGTTACCCTCCCCGGGGAAATAGCAATCAGCCCCAGCATTTT.

The table lists this clone with a few counts. The CDR3 does not end in the conserved phenylalanine or tryptophan, so this is likely a read error. It is unclear where the CDR3 begins or ends on the DNA, so no DNA is shown, and the CDR3 is as TCRdb lists it. This chain links TRBV15 with TRBJ2-7; the table gives TRBD1 as D, unverified against the DNA. Germline-derived CDR1 and CDR2 are LNHNV and YYDKDF (reference sequence). Including both end residues, the CDR3 is 13 amino acids long. The CDR3 sequence: CATSRDLGQPHHI.

The chain links TRBV13 to TRBJ1-2, with 8 bases that match TRBD1. The V gene end was trimmed by 5 bases and the J gene end by 4 bases; junction bases not matched to a gene: 9. This CDR3 has 15 amino acids. Germline-derived CDR1 and CDR2 are PRHDT and FYEKMQ (reference sequence). In DNA, the CDR3 is TGTGCCAGCAGCGAACAGGGGGGACTCGGCTATGGCTACACCTTC. As protein: CASSEQGGLGYGYTF.

J is TRBJ1-3 and V is TRBV5-1; no definite D call. V lost 2 bases, J lost 0 bases, and 12 bases lay in between. Germline values: CDR1 SGHRS, CDR2 YFSETQ. This CDR3 has 16 amino acids. This CDR3 reads CASSFEPGTSGNTIYF. CDR3 DNA: TGCGCCAGCAGCTTCGAACCAGGAACCTCTGGAAACACCATATATTTT.

The rearrangement links TRBV15 to TRBJ2-5; 9 bases are shared with TRBD2. The CDR3 runs to 15 residues. CDR1 and CDR2 (germline): LNHNV, YYDKDF (reference sequence). V shed 4 bases, J shed 5 bases, and the junction held 8 bases outside the gene matches. The CDR3 coding sequence is TGTGCCACCAGCACCTTAGCGGGGGTGAGGGAGACCCAGTACTTC. This translates into CATSTLAGVRETQYF.

The V and J genes are TRBV7-3 and TRBJ2-1; 11 nucleotides align to TRBD1. Germline-derived CDR1 and CDR2 are SGHTA and FQGTGA. There are 16 residues in the CDR3. Trimming at V came to 5 bases and at J to 4 bases, leaving 7 bases not matched to a gene. The CDR3 DNA is TGTGCCAGCAGCCCACCCGGGACAGGGGGGTACAATGAGCAGTTCTTC. This translates into CASSPPGTGGYNEQFF.

This clone has only a few counts. V is TRBV5-1 and J is TRBJ1-2; 8 positions agree with TRBD1. The germline V gene has CDR1 SGHRS and CDR2 YFSETQ. The CDR3 has 16 residues. The junction had 17 bases not matched to a gene; V was cut back by 4 bases and J by 9 bases. CDR3 residues: CASSAGQGSYISSYTF. Written as DNA, the CDR3 is TGCGCCAGCAGCGCCGGACAGGGATCCTATATCAGTAGCTACACCTTC.

This chain joins TRBV7-2 and TRBJ2-3, with 8 bases lining up with TRBD2. Germline trimming cut 5 bases from V and 1 base from J; bases unmatched to any gene: 2. The germline CDR1 and CDR2 sequences are SGHTA and FQGNSA. The CDR3 spans 14 residues. The CDR3 is CASSQAGGTDTQYF. As DNA, the CDR3 is TGTGCCAGCAGCCAAGCGGGGGGCACAGATACGCAGTATTTT.

This chain links TRBV9 with TRBJ2-3, with D hard to call. Trimming shortened V by 0 bases and J by 5 bases, and 4 bases separated the two germline ends. This CDR3 is built from 12 residues. Per the germline V gene, CDR1 is SGDLS and CDR2 is YYNGEE. The CDR3 DNA follows: TGTGCCAGCAGCGTAGGGAGAGATACGCAGTATTTT. It specifies CASSVGRDTQYF.

The J gene is TRBJ2-6, the V gene TRBV18, with D possibly TRBD1 on 6 matching bases. Germline CDR1 is KGHSH and CDR2 is LQKENI. This CDR3 comprises 17 residues. Trimming removed 0 bases at V and 3 bases at J, with 12 bases between. The CDR3 spells CASSPPLQGSGANVLTF. The CDR3, as DNA: TGTGCCAGCTCACCACCGCTACAGGGAAGTGGGGCCAACGTCCTGACTTTC.

V and J are TRBV6-6 and TRBJ1-5, with 9 bases identical to TRBD1. V lost 5 bases, J lost 5 bases, and 10 bases stayed unmatched. The CDR3 covers 16 residues. CDR1 is MNHNY, CDR2 SVGAGI, per germline (reference sequence). CDR3 coding DNA: TGTGCCAGCAGTCCCGGGACAGGGATCTTGGATCAGCCCCAGCATTTT. As protein: CASSPGTGILDQPQHF.

V usage is TRBV19 and J usage is TRBJ2-1; D may be TRBD2 (6 bases). CDR3 length equals 16 residues. V was pared by 5 bases and J by 0 bases, with 14 bases between. The V gene's germline CDR1 is LNHDA and CDR2 SQIVND (reference sequence). CDR3 coding DNA: TGTGCCAGTAGTCTGCGGGACTTAAGCTCCTACAATGAGCAGTTCTTC. It is translated as CASSLRDLSSYNEQFF.

Worth noting for this clone: Other nucleotide sequences in the sample specify the same CDR3. The genes are TRBV7-2 and TRBJ1-6; D is perhaps TRBD1 (5 bases). Deletions cut 1 base from V and 5 bases from J, with 12 bases between. The CDR3 is 16 residues long. The germline V gene has CDR1 SGHTA and CDR2 FQGNSA. The CDR3 is CASSLDGAGNNSPLHF. In nucleotides, the CDR3 is TGTGCCAGCAGCTTAGACGGGGCGGGGAATAATTCACCCCTCCACTTT. The complete variable domain, with remaining parts taken from reference TRBV7-2 and TRBJ1-6, reads GAGVSQSPSNKVTEKGKDVELRCDPISGHTALYWYRQSLGQGLEFLIYFQGNSAPDKSGLPSDRFSAERTGGSVSTLTIQRTQQEDSAVYLCASSLDGAGNNSPLHFGNGTRLTVT.

The genes are TRBV28 and TRBJ2-7, with TRBD1 identical over 7 bases. Germline-derived CDR1 and CDR2 are MDHEN and SYDVKM. The CDR3 is made up of 15 amino acids. V lost 4 bases, J lost 4 bases, and 10 bases stayed unmatched. CDR3 residues: CASSSPGRGKYEQYF. The CDR3 DNA reads TGTGCCAGCAGTTCCCCCGGCAGGGGGAAGTACGAGCAGTACTTC.

This rearrangement joins TRBV19 to TRBJ1-5, with D perhaps TRBD1 (5 bases). The CDR3 consists of 13 residues. V was trimmed by 3 bases and J by 6 bases, leaving 9 bases between them. Germline CDR1 and CDR2: LNHDA and SQIVND (reference sequence). CDR3 DNA: TGTGCCAGTAGTATGGGGCTCATTCAGCCCCAGCATTTT. It codes for CASSMGLIQPQHF.

The CDR3 DNA reads TGTGCCAACACCCCCGAGAGGGCCAATCAGCCCCAGCATTTT. It translates to CANTPERANQPQHF. The chain has TRBV6-6 and TRBJ1-5; D is unclear. CDR3 length: 14 amino acids. Germline CDR1 and CDR2: MNHNY and SVGAGI (reference sequence). Trimming took 10 bases from V and 3 from J, leaving 16 bases between them.

The chain combines TRBV19 with TRBJ1-2, with D maybe TRBD1 (6 bases). V lost 5 bases, J lost 1 base, and 11 bases lay in between. CDR1 LNHDA and CDR2 SQIVND come from the germline V gene (reference sequence). The CDR3 loop spans 14 amino acids. The CDR3 DNA sequence: TGTGCCAGTAGTCCCGGACAGAGTAACTATGGCTACACCTTC. It is translated as CASSPGQSNYGYTF.

The chain carries TRBV11-2 and TRBJ2-1, with D possibly matching TRBD2 (6 bases). Germline CDR1 SGHAT, CDR2 FQNNGV. CDR3 length: 13 residues. Trimming pared 4 bases from V and 9 bases from J, leaving 13 bases between. CDR3 amino acids: CASSSRAGIEQFF. The CDR3 DNA reads TGTGCCAGCAGCTCCCGCGCGGGGATTGAGCAGTTCTTC.

CDR3 DNA: TGTGCCAGCAGTGACGTTCCCGGGGATACGCAGTATTTT. Amino acids: CASSDVPGDTQYF. The chain couples TRBV6-4 to TRBJ2-3; D not resolved. Germline-derived CDR1 and CDR2 are MRHNA and SNTAGT. This CDR3 region has 13 residues. The germline V and J ends were trimmed by 2 bases and 6 bases, with 9 bases remaining between them.

This clone was seen a handful of times. The chain has TRBV2 and TRBJ2-1; maybe TRBD2 (6 bases). Germline V gives CDR1 SNHLY, CDR2 FYNNEI. Trimming shortened V by 7 bases and J by 9 bases, and 13 bases separated the two germline ends. The CDR3 extends over 12 amino acids. The CDR3: CASIGVGGEQFF. The CDR3 DNA follows: TGTGCCAGCATTGGCGTCGGGGGTGAGCAGTTCTTC.